This TCR beta chain was sequenced for a study of beta chain features in type 1 diabetes. The V and J ends lost 5 bases and 11 bases, in that order; junction bases with no gene match: 11. This CDR3 region has 14 residues. Germline CDR1 and CDR2: SGHTA and FQGNSA. This clone was counted a few times. Of the isolated RNA, all was reverse transcribed, and so the sequenced material was expressed TCRB transcripts. Here immunoSEQ multiplex PCR was the method, and the copy in TCRdb shows in-frame clones only, minus some. The data contain under 900,000 clones, roughly 17% of them singletons. The TCR comes from a woman under 30 in good health. The sequencing sample was made of naive CD4+ T cells from blood. The V and J genes are TRBV7-2 and TRBJ2-5, with TRBD2 matching over 10 bases. The CDR3 loop reads CASSSPGLATWQYF. The CDR3 DNA sequence: TGTGCCAGCAGCAGTCCGGGACTAGCGACGTGGCAGTACTTC. Full variable domain (remainder filled in from reference TRBV7-2 and TRBJ2-5): GAGVSQSPSNKVTEKGKDVELRCDPISGHTALYWYRQSLGQGLEFLIYFQGNSAPDKSGLPSDRFSAERTGGSVSTLTIQRTQQEDSAVYLCASSSPGLATWQYFGPGTRLLVL.